Shown below are 15 T cell receptor beta chains from a single sample sequenced in a study of T cell responses to AZD1222 COVID-19 vaccine. Sequencing was performed with immunoSEQ multiplex PCR; in TCRdb, only in-frame clones are kept and a portion is missing. The sample yields more than 150,000 clones, approximately 92% seen once. Material: peripheral blood, obtained on day 0 of AZD1222 vaccination. The receptors derive from an adult in good health.

The chain joins TRBV11-2 to TRBJ2-1; no firm D call. The CDR3 runs 12 residues. The V end was cut by 3 bases, the J end by 8 bases, with 8 bases between. From germline, CDR1 is SGHAT and CDR2 FQNNGV. CDR3 amino acids: CASSFSWDEQFF. CDR3 sequence (DNA): TGTGCCAGCAGCTTTTCATGGGATGAGCAGTTCTTC.

The rearrangement links TRBV11-2 to TRBJ2-7; no reliable D call. The CDR3 is made up of 14 amino acids. CDR1 and CDR2 from the germline V gene are SGHAT and FQNNGV. Trimming shortened V by 5 bases and J by 5 bases, and 16 bases separated the two germline ends. The CDR3 DNA reads TGTGCCAGCAGCCGTAACCCCTGGTCTCACGAGCAGTACGTC. This encodes CASSRNPWSHEQYV.

The chain has TRBV10-3 and TRBJ1-2; D gene ambiguous. The germline V gene encodes CDR1 ENHRY and CDR2 SYGVKD. The germline V and J ends were trimmed by 6 bases and 4 bases, with 12 bases remaining between them. The CDR3 has 13 amino acids. CDR3 coding DNA: TGTGCCATCAGCACCTCGGCGGGCTATGGCTACACCTTC. Translating it yields CAISTSAGYGYTF.

This chain joins TRBV7-6 and TRBJ2-1; D gene ambiguous. V was clipped by 5 bases and J by 0 bases, with 14 bases between them. Germline values: CDR1 SGHVS, CDR2 FNYEAQ. CDR3 length equals 16 residues. The CDR3 reads CASSPPIWGSYNEQFF. CDR3 bases: TGTGCCAGCAGCCCCCCGATCTGGGGCTCCTACAATGAGCAGTTCTTC.

This chain links TRBV5-1 with TRBJ2-7, with D possibly matching TRBD2 (5 bases). The CDR3 has 13 residues. Deletions cut 4 bases from V and 2 bases from J, with 10 bases between. Germline CDR1 and CDR2: SGHRS and YFSETQ. As DNA, the CDR3 is TGCGCCAGCAGCGCGGACGGGACCTACGAGCAGTACTTC. Translating it yields CASSADGTYEQYF. Together with reference TRBV5-1 and TRBJ2-7, the CDR3 gives the full variable domain: KAGVTQTPRYLIKTRGQQVTLSCSPISGHRSVSWYQQTPGQGLQFLFEYFSETQRNKGNFPGRFSGRQFSNSRSEMNVSTLELGDSALYLCASSADGTYEQYFGPGTRLTVT.

The chain couples TRBV11-2 to TRBJ2-3; D call uncertain. In germline, CDR1 is SGHAT, CDR2 FQNNGV. This CDR3 region has 13 residues. Trimming stripped 5 bases from V and 6 bases from J, with 12 bases between. Written as DNA, the CDR3 is TGTGCCAGCAGCGCAGCCCGGGCGGATACGCAGTATTTT. This encodes CASSAARADTQYF.

The J gene is TRBJ1-5, the V gene TRBV20-1; D call uncertain. This CDR3 region has 11 residues. Germline V CDR1 and CDR2: DFQATT, SNEGSKA (reference sequence). Trimming took 1 base from V and 6 from J, leaving 4 bases between them. In DNA, the CDR3 is TGCAGTGCTAGAGTTTTTCAGCCCCAGCATTTT. Residues: CSARVFQPQHF.

The chain is built from TRBV7-2 and TRBJ2-3, with TRBD2 matching over 8 bases. J lost 5 bases, V lost 1 base, and 8 bases had no gene match. This CDR3 has 16 residues. Germline assignment: CDR1 SGHTA and CDR2 FQGNSA. The CDR3 nucleotides are TGTGCCAGCAGCTTAGAGGGAGCGGGGGACGAAGATACGCAGTATTTT. Translated, it gives CASSLEGAGDEDTQYF.

V is TRBV24-1 and J is TRBJ1-1; D ambiguous. The CDR3 is made up of 14 amino acids. V lost 3 bases to trimming and J lost 0 bases, with 7 bases between them. CDR1 and CDR2 (germline): KGHDR, SFDVKD. CDR3 residues: CATSDTTMNTEAFF. CDR3 DNA sequence: TGTGCCACCAGTGATACCACGATGAACACTGAAGCTTTCTTT.

The V gene is TRBV2, the J gene TRBJ1-1; 9 nucleotides match TRBD1. The CDR3 extends over 14 amino acids. CDR1 is SNHLY, CDR2 FYNNEI, per germline. V was clipped by 5 bases and J by 2 bases; unmatched bases: 3. In nucleotides, the CDR3 is TGTGCCAGCAGTACGGGACAGGGTAACACTGAAGCTTTCTTT. Protein product: CASSTGQGNTEAFF.

V and J are TRBV7-2 and TRBJ1-2; D unclear. Germline V gene data show CDR1 as SGHTA and CDR2 as FQGNSA. With 5 bases removed from V and 8 bases from J, the gap between germline ends came to 18 bases. The length of the CDR3 is 14 residues. In DNA form, the CDR3 reads TGTGCCAGCAGCCAAAACGTGGCCTCGACCGGCTACACCTTC. Translation: CASSQNVASTGYTF. The variable domain in full, with the rest retrieved from reference TRBV7-2 and TRBJ1-2, is GAGVSQSPSNKVTEKGKDVELRCDPISGHTALYWYRQSLGQGLEFLIYFQGNSAPDKSGLPSDRFSAERTGGSVSTLTIQRTQQEDSAVYLCASSQNVASTGYTFGSGTRLTVV.

The chain uses TRBV30 and TRBJ2-7; 8 nucleotides match TRBD1. The CDR3 is made up of 12 amino acids. CDR1 and CDR2 from the germline V gene are GTSNPN and SVGIG (reference sequence). With 8 bases clipped from V and 2 bases from J, the junction kept 5 bases outside the gene matches. DNA of the CDR3: TGTGCCGGGACAGGACAAACCTACGAGCAGTACTTC. Translation: CAGTGQTYEQYF. Supplemented by reference TRBV30 and TRBJ2-7, the full variable domain reads SQTIHQWPATLVQPVGSPLSLECTVEGTSNPNLYWYRQAAGRGLQLLFYSVGIGQISSEVPQNLSASRPQDRQFILSSKKLLLSDSGFYLCAGTGQTYEQYFGPGTRLTVT.

This chain links TRBV10-3 with TRBJ1-2; 9 nucleotides line up with TRBD1. V lost 6 bases and J lost 4; bases outside the gene matches: 6. Germline V gene sequence: CDR1 ENHRY, CDR2 SYGVKD. The CDR3 runs 14 residues. CDR3 sequence: CAIRPGTGIYGYTF. The DNA of the CDR3 is TGTGCCATCAGGCCCGGGACAGGGATCTATGGCTACACCTTC.

The rearrangement links TRBV10-3 to TRBJ1-1; 12 bases match TRBD1. V lost 2 bases, J lost 3 bases, and 7 bases stayed unmatched. CDR3 length equals 17 residues. The V gene's germline CDR1 is ENHRY and CDR2 SYGVKD. The CDR3 reads CAISEGTGGNADTEAFF. CDR3 DNA: TGTGCCATCAGTGAGGGGACAGGGGGCAATGCGGACACTGAAGCTTTCTTT.

The chain uses TRBV2 and TRBJ1-2; D is unclear. Germline CDR1 SNHLY, CDR2 FYNNEI. V was trimmed by 4 bases and J by 4 bases, leaving 19 bases between them. This CDR3 region has 16 residues. The CDR3 nucleotides are TGTGCCAGCAGTGGCGGTATGGGAATTTGGGGCTATGGCTACACCTTC. Translation: CASSGGMGIWGYGYTF.